The rows below give T cell receptor beta chains drawn from one sample of a study of blood T cell repertoires in COVID-19. Method: immunoSEQ multiplex PCR; TCRdb's copy keeps in-frame clones and lacks some. The sample has about 250,000 clones; around 89% are singletons. Sequencing used PBMCs or T cells enriched from blood (not recorded which). The receptors here all came from a young woman who had recovered from COVID-19. Each CDR3 is given with its conserved first and last residue. D genes are given only for firm matches. Clone sizes are given selectively: once, few, many, or a class where the clone is expanded.

j_call	clone_size	v_call	d_call	cdr3_aa	cdr3_nt
TRBJ1-2	.	TRBV2	TRBD1	CASKQEGQGYGYTF	TGTGCCAGCAAACAAGAGGGACAGGGTTATGGCTACACCTTC
TRBJ1-4	.	TRBV2	.	CASSGLDSATNEKLFF	TGTGCCAGCAGTGGGTTGGACAGCGCAACTAATGAAAAACTGTTTTTT
TRBJ1-4	.	TRBV2	.	CASSESGFRGKEKLFF	TGTGCCAGCAGTGAGTCGGGTTTCAGAGGGAAAGAGAAACTGTTTTTT
TRBJ1-4	.	TRBV5-1	.	CASSAGVDEKLFF	TGCGCCAGCAGCGCGGGCGTTGATGAAAAACTGTTTTTT
TRBJ2-7	.	TRBV27	.	CASRISDNSYEQYF	TGTGCCAGCAGGATTAGCGACAACTCCTACGAGCAGTACTTC
TRBJ2-7	.	TRBV27	.	CASSLGDSYEQYF	TGTGCCAGCAGTTTAGGTGACAGTTACGAGCAGTACTTC
TRBJ2-5	.	TRBV7-2	TRBD1	CASSVGQGLETQYF	TGTGCCAGCAGCGTAGGACAGGGGCTAGAGACCCAGTACTTC
TRBJ1-6	.	TRBV3-1/TRBV3-2	.	CASSQIPDNSPLHF	TGTGCCAGCAGCCAAATTCCGGATAATTCACCCCTCCACTTT
TRBJ1-5	few	TRBV20-1	.	CSASGGGWGSNQPQHF	TGCAGTGCTAGTGGGGGAGGATGGGGGTCGAATCAGCCCCAGCATTTT
TRBJ1-3	.	TRBV5-1	TRBD1	CASSLTPGQGESSGGNTIYF	TGCGCCAGCAGCTTAACCCCGGGACAGGGGGAATCTTCGGGGGGAAACACCATATATTTT
TRBJ1-6	.	TRBV5-1	TRBD1	CASSRVHRDSSVNSPLHF	TGCGCCAGCAGCAGGGTCCACCGGGACAGTTCTGTCAATTCACCCCTCCACTTT
TRBJ1-4	once	TRBV4-1	.	CASSQTSPGGGTNEKLFF	TGCGCCAGCAGCCAAACCTCCCCCGGGGGAGGAACTAATGAAAAACTGTTTTTT
TRBJ2-1	.	TRBV5-1	TRBD2	CASSLETGLVSEQFF	TGCGCCAGCAGCTTGGAGACGGGACTAGTGTCTGAGCAGTTCTTC
TRBJ2-5	.	TRBV5-4	.	CASSRAEGKTETQYF	TGTGCCAGCAGCCGGGCAGAGGGCAAAACAGAGACCCAGTACTTC
TRBJ1-1	.	TRBV6-2/TRBV6-3	TRBD1	CASSNRGLNTEAFF	TGTGCCAGCAGTAACAGGGGGCTAAACACTGAAGCTTTCTTT
TRBJ2-3	once	TRBV7-6	.	CASSLEPTTTDTQYF	TGTGCCAGCAGCTTAGAACCGACAACGACAGATACGCAGTATTTT
TRBJ1-2	.	TRBV10-3	.	CAISAAGSEGYGYTF	TGTGCCATCAGTGCCGCCGGGAGTGAAGGCTATGGCTACACCTTC
TRBJ2-1	.	TRBV11-3	.	CASSLERLGTTYNEQFF	TGTGCCAGCAGCTTAGAGAGGTTAGGGACAACCTACAATGAGCAGTTCTTC
TRBJ1-6	.	TRBV7-9	TRBD1	CASSVTWTGYNSPLHF	TGTGCCAGCAGCGTTACTTGGACAGGGTACAATTCACCCCTCCACTTT
TRBJ1-1	.	TRBV7-9	.	CASSLAGRVYTEAFF	TGTGCCAGCAGCTTAGCTGGCAGGGTCTATACTGAAGCTTTCTTT
TRBJ2-7	.	TRBV5-4	TRBD1	CASSFGAGGKAYEQYF	TGTGCCAGCAGCTTCGGTGCAGGGGGCAAAGCCTACGAGCAGTACTTC
TRBJ1-2	.	TRBV3-1/TRBV3-2	.	CASSQGGRGYTF	TGTGCCAGCAGCCAAGGCGGTCGCGGCTACACCTTC
TRBJ2-5	many	TRBV5-1	TRBD2	CASSSGQGLETQYF	TGCGCCAGTTCTAGCGGGCAAGGTCTTGAGACCCAGTACTTC
TRBJ2-3	.	TRBV21-1	.	CASSKDTTSGGISTDTQYF	TGTGCCAGCAGCAAAGATACGACTAGCGGGGGGATTAGCACAGATACGCAGTATTTT
TRBJ1-6	.	TRBV19	.	CASSIADYNSPLHF	TGTGCCAGTAGTATTGCGGACTATAATTCACCCCTCCACTTT
TRBJ1-5	.	TRBV4-1	.	CASSQEIVQPQHF	TGCGCCAGCAGCCAAGAAATAGTTCAGCCCCAGCATTTT
TRBJ2-1	.	TRBV19	.	CASSRDFYNEQFF	TGTGCCAGTAGTAGGGACTTTTACAATGAGCAGTTCTTC
TRBJ2-5	once	TRBV18	.	CASSPSGKTQYF	TGTGCCAGCTCACCATCGGGGAAGACCCAGTACTTC
TRBJ1-3	.	TRBV5-6	.	CASSFTSVSGNTIYF	TGTGCCAGCAGCTTCACGTCGGTATCAGGAAACACCATATATTTT
TRBJ1-6	.	TRBV28	.	CASSRGGASSYNSPLHF	TGTGCCAGCAGTCGCGGGGGGGCGAGCTCCTATAATTCACCCCTCCACTTT
TRBJ1-1	.	TRBV2	.	CASLRDIGHEAFF	TGTGCCAGTTTACGGGACATTGGCCATGAAGCTTTCTTT
TRBJ2-1	.	TRBV6-1	TRBD1	CASSGLQGEGYNEQFF	TGTGCCAGCAGTGGACTACAGGGGGAAGGCTACAATGAGCAGTTCTTC
TRBJ1-5	.	TRBV9	.	CASSVGRSNQPQHF	TGTGCCAGCAGCGTGGGGCGCAGCAATCAGCCCCAGCATTTT
TRBJ1-1	.	TRBV2	.	CASSDYRTNTEAFF	TGTGCCAGCAGTGATTACAGAACGAACACTGAAGCTTTCTTT
TRBJ1-6	.	TRBV11-2	TRBD1	CASSLGTGNSPLHF	TGTGCCAGCAGCTTGGGGACAGGGAATTCACCCCTCCACTTT